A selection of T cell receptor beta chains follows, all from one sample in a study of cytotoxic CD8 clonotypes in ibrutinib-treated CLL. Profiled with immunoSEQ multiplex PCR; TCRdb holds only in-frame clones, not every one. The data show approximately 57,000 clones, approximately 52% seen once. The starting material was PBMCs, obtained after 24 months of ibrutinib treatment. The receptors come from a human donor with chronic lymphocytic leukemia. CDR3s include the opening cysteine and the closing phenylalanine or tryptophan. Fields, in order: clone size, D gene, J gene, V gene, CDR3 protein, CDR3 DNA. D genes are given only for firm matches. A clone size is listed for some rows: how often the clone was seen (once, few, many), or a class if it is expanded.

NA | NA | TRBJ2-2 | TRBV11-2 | CASSLVPTTNTGELFF | TGTGCCAGCAGCTTAGTTCCCACAACGAACACCGGGGAGCTGTTTTTT
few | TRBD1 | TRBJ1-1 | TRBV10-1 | CASSTGASNTEAFF | TGCGCCAGCAGTACAGGGGCTAGTAACACTGAAGCTTTCTTT
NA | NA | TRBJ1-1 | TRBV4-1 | CASSQEGSRVVGKTEAFF | TGCGCCAGCAGCCAAGAGGGGTCCAGGGTGGTGGGAAAAACTGAAGCTTTCTTT
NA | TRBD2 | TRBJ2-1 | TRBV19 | CASKEGTSGSSSYNEQFF | TGTGCCAGCAAGGAGGGGACTAGCGGCTCTAGCTCCTACAATGAGCAGTTCTTC
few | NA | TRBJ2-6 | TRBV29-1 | CSVTTSGANVLTF | TGCAGCGTTACGACCTCTGGGGCCAACGTCCTGACTTTC
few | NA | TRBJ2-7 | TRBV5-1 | CASSLANREQYF | TGCGCCAGCAGCTTGGCCAATCGCGAGCAGTACTTC
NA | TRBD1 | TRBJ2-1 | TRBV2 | CASSKLGRTGGEQFF | TGTGCCAGCAGCAAACTAGGGAGGACAGGGGGTGAGCAGTTCTTC
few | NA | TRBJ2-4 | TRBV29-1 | CSVVGWGAKNIQYF | TGCAGCGTTGTTGGGTGGGGGGCCAAAAACATTCAGTACTTC
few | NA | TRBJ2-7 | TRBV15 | CATSAGLGSYEQYF | TGTGCCACCAGCGCAGGTCTGGGGTCCTACGAGCAGTACTTC
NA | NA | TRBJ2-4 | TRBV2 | CASGLAKNIQYF | TGTGCCAGCGGACTAGCCAAAAACATTCAGTACTTC
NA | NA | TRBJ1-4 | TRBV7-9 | CASSPQVEKLFF | TGTGCCAGCAGCCCGCAAGTCGAAAAACTGTTTTTT
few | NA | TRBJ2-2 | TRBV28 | CASSSTGELFF | TGTGCCAGCAGTTCGACCGGGGAGCTGTTTTTT
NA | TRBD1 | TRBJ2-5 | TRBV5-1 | CASSLMGQGLETQYF | TGCGCCAGCAGCTTAATGGGACAGGGGTTAGAGACCCAGTACTTC
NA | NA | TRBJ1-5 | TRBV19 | CASSIVLTENQPQHF | TGTGCCAGTAGTATAGTCCTGACAGAAAATCAGCCCCAGCATTTT
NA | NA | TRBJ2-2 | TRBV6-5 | CASSRDIVVTGELFF | TGTGCCAGCAGCCGGGACATAGTCGTCACCGGGGAGCTGTTTTTT
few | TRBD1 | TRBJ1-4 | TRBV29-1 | CSVYDRGREKLFF | TGCAGCGTCTACGACAGGGGGAGAGAAAAACTGTTTTTT
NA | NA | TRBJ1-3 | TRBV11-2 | CASRLTGHTIYF | TGTGCCAGCAGACTAACAGGACACACCATATATTTT
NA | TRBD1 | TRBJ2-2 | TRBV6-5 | CASSYGTEPLGELFF | TGTGCCAGCAGTTACGGGACAGAGCCCCTCGGGGAGCTGTTTTTT
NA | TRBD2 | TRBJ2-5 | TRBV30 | CAWSSGLAGVETQYF | TGTGCCTGGAGTTCCGGACTAGCGGGAGTGGAGACCCAGTACTTC
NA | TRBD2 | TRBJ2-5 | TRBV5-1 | CASSPRTSGKETQYF | TGCGCCAGCAGCCCCCGGACTAGCGGGAAAGAGACCCAGTACTTC
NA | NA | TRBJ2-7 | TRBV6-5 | CASSSWDLYEQYF | TGTGCCAGCAGTTCTTGGGACCTCTACGAGCAGTACTTC
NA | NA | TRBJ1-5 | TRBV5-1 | CASRQTPNQPQHF | TGCGCCAGCAGACAGACCCCCAATCAGCCCCAGCATTTT
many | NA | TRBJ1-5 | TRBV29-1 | CSVTVGRENSPQHF | TGCAGCGTGACAGTAGGTAGAGAGAACAGCCCCCAGCATTTT
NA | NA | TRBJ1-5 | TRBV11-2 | CASSLGAGGLNQPQHF | TGTGCCAGCAGCTTAGGCGCGGGGGGCCTCAATCAGCCCCAGCATTTT
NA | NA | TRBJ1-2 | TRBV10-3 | CAITPARDGYGYTF | TGTGCCATCACCCCCGCCAGGGACGGCTATGGCTACACCTTC
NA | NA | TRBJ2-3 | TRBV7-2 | CASSLGATDTQYF | TGTGCCAGCAGCTTGGGGGCAACAGATACGCAGTATTTT
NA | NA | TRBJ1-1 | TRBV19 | CASSRRTDSTGRNTEAFF | TGTGCCAGTAGTAGGAGGACCGACTCGACAGGACGGAACACTGAAGCTTTCTTT
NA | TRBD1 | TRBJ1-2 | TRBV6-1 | CASREGAYGYTF | TGTGCCAGCAGGGAGGGGGCCTATGGCTACACCTTC
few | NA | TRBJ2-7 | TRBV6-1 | CASSEALVLSYEQYF | TGTGCCAGCAGTGAAGCACTAGTACTATCATACGAGCAGTACTTC
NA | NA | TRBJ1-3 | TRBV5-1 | CASSLDIRSGNTIYF | TGCGCCAGCAGCTTGGATATACGCTCTGGAAACACCATATATTTT
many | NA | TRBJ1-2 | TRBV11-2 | CASSLGPGFDYGYTF | TGTGCCAGCAGCTTAGGACCAGGTTTTGACTATGGCTACACCTTC
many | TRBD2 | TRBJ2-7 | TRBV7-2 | CASSLVLAGDPYEQYF | TGTGCCAGCAGCTTAGTCCTAGCGGGGGACCCCTACGAGCAGTACTTC
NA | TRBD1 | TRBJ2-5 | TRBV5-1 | CATKGRTGGTETQYF | TGCGCCACCAAAGGTCGGACAGGGGGCACAGAGACCCAGTACTTC
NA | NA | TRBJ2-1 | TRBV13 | CASSLGQGGNEQFF | TGTGCCAGCAGCTTAGGTCAGGGGGGCAATGAGCAGTTCTTC
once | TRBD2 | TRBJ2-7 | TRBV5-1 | CASSLRESYEQYF | TGCGCCAGCTCTTTGCGGGAGTCCTACGAGCAGTACTTC
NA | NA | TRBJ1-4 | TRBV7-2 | CASSSPDSANEKLFF | TGTGCCAGCAGCTCACCGGACAGCGCTAATGAAAAACTGTTTTTT
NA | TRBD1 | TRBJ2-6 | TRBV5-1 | CASSFGQGGVGANVLTF | TGCGCCAGCAGCTTTGGACAGGGAGGCGTTGGGGCCAACGTCCTGACTTTC
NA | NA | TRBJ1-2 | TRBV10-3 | CATGEGLGYTF | TGCGCCACCGGGGAGGGGCTTGGCTACACCTTC
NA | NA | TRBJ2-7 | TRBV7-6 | CASSLTAGHPEQYF | TGTGCCAGCAGCTTAACTGCCGGACACCCCGAGCAGTACTTC
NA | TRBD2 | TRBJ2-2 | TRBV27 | CASSLMVAGGGELFF | TGTGCCAGCAGTTTAATGGTAGCGGGGGGCGGGGAGCTGTTTTTT
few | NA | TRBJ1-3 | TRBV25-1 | CASRPEPRDGNTIYF | TGTGCCAGCAGGCCAGAACCCAGGGACGGAAACACCATATATTTT
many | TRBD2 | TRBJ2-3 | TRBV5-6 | CASSFGLATDTQYF | TGTGCCAGCAGTTTTGGACTAGCCACAGATACGCAGTATTTT
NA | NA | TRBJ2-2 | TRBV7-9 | CASSSPLGGNTGELFF | TGTGCCAGCAGCTCACCCCTAGGGGGGAACACCGGGGAGCTGTTTTTT
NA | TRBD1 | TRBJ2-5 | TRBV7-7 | CASSNSGTGQETQYF | TGTGCCAGCAGCAATTCCGGGACAGGTCAAGAGACCCAGTACTTC
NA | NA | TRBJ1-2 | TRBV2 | CARHSYAGLGYGYTF | TGTGCCAGACACAGTTATGCTGGCCTGGGGTATGGCTACACCTTC
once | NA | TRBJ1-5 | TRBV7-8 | CASSRDRRQGGGLHF | TGTGCCAGCAGCCGAGACAGAAGACAAGGAGGGGGGTTGCATTTT
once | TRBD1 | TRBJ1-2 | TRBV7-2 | CASSLAGGQANYGYTF | TGTGCCAGCAGCTTAGCGGGGGGACAGGCAAACTATGGCTACACCTTC
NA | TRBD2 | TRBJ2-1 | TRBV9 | CASSPRLAGGPRNEQFF | TGTGCCAGCAGCCCTAGACTAGCGGGAGGGCCTCGGAATGAGCAGTTCTTC
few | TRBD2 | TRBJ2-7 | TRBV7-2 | CASGTRVYEQYF | TGTGCCTCCGGGACTAGGGTCTACGAGCAGTACTTC
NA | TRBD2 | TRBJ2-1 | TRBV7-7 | CASSSFFSGSLNEQFF | TGTGCCAGCAGCTCCTTTTTTAGCGGGAGTTTAAATGAGCAGTTCTTC
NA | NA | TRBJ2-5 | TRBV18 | CASSPLDGRETQYF | TGTGCCAGCTCACCACTGGACGGAAGAGAGACCCAGTACTTC
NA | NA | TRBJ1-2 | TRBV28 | CASSYDRIYGYTF | TGTGCCAGCAGTTACGACAGAATCTATGGCTACACCTTC
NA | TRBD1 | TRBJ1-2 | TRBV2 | CASRERTGGANYGYTF | TGTGCCAGCAGGGAAAGGACAGGGGGCGCGAACTATGGCTACACCTTC
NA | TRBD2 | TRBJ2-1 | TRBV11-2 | CASSFRGGESDEQFF | TGTGCCAGCAGCTTTCGGGGGGGAGAGAGCGATGAGCAGTTCTTC
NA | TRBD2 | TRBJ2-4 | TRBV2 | CACYLAGAGNIQYF | TGTGCCTGCTACTTAGCGGGGGCGGGAAACATTCAGTACTTC
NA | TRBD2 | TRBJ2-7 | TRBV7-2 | CASSSTGTSGRRYEQYF | TGTGCCAGCAGCTCCACCGGGACTAGCGGGAGAAGGTACGAGCAGTACTTC
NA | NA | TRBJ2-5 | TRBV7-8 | CASSLGRRYQETQYF | TGTGCCAGCAGCTTAGGGCGACGGTACCAAGAGACCCAGTACTTC
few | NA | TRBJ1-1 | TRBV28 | CASRVGSTEAFF | TGTGCCAGCAGGGTGGGGAGCACTGAAGCTTTCTTT